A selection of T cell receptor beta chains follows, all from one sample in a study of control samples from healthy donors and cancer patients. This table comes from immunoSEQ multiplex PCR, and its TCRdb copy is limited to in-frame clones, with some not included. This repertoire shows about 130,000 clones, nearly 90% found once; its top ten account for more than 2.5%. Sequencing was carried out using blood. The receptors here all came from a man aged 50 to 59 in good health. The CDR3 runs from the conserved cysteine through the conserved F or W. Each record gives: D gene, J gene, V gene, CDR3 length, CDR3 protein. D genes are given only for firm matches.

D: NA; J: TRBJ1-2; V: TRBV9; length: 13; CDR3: CASSVAGNYGYTF
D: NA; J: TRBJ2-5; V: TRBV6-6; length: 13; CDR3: CASSSDYQETQYF
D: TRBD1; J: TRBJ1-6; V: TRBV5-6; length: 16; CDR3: CASSPGQGASGSPLHF
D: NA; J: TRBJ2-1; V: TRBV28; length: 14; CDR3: CASSLLGAGSEQFF
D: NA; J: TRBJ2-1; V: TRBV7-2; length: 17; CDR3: CASSLEGGVPSYNEQFF
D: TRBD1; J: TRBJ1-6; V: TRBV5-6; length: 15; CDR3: CASSSGQGSNSPLHF
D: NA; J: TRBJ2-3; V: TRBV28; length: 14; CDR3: CASSLALGGRTQYF
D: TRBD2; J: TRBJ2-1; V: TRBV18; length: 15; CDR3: CASSPVLAGSNEQFF
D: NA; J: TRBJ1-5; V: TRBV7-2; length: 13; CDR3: CAGSVVDGQPQHF
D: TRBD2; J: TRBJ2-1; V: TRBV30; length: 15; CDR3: CAWRHLAGAYNEQFF
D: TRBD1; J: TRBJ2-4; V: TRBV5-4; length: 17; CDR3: CASSLLQGALAKNIQYF
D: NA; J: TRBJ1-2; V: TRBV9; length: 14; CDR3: CASSLAGHNYGYTF
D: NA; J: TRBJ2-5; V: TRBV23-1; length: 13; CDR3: CASSQSQEETQYF
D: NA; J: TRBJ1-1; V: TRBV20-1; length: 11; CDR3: CSKHLNTEAFF
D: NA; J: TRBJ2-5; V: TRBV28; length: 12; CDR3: CASSRLGETQYF
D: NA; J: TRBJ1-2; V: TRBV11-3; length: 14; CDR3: CASSFMPGYYGYTF
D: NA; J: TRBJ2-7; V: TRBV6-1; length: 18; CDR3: CASTDDRGRYRGLYEQYF
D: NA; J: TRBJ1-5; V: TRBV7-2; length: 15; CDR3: CASSLDGNPNQPQHF
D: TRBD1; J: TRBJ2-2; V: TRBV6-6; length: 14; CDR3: CASRPGQGAGELFF
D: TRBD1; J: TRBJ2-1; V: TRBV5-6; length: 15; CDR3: CASSVRQGSYNEQFF
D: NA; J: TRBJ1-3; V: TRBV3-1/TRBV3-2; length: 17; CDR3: CASSQRNGHNSGNTIYF
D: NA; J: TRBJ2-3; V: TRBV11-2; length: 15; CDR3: CASSPSLGVTDTQYF
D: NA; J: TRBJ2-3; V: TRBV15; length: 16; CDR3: CATSRDEGWGTDTQYF
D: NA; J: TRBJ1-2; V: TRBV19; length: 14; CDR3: CASSIGRGAWGYTF
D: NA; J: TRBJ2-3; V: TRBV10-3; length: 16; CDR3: CAISESFSGGSDTQYF
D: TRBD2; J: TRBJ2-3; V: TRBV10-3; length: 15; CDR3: CAISASSGVTDTQYF
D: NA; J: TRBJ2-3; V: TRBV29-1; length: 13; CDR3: CSVEVVGTDTQYF
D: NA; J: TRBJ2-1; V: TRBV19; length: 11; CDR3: CASISDHEQFF
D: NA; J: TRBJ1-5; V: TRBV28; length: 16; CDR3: CASSSFWGRGNQPQHF
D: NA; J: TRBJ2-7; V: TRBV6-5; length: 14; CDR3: CASSRPGLSYEQYF
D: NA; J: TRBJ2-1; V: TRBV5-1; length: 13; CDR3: CASSLAGVNEQFF
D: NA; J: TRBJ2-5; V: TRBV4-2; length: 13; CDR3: CASSQDTRKTQYF
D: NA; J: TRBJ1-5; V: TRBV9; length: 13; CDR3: CASSVVPEQPQHF